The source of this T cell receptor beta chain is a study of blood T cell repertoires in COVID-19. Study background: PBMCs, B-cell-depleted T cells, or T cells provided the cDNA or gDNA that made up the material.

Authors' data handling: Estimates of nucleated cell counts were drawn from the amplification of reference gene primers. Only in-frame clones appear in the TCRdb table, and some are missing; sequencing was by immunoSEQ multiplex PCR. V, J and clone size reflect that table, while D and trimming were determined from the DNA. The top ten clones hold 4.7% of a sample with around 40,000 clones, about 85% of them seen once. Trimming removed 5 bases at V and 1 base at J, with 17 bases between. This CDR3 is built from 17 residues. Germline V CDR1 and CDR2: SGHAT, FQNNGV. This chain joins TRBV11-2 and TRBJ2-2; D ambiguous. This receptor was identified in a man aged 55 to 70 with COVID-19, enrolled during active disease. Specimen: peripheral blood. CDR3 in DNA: TGTGCCAGCAGCCCCCGTCGAACTCACGAGAACACCGGGGAGCTGTTTTTT. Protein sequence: CASSPRRTHENTGELFF.